Shown below are 17 T cell receptor beta chains from a single sample sequenced in a study of cytomegalovirus exposure and HLA in healthy donors. Use of 60 Vbeta and 13 Jbeta primers characterized the PCR. Only in-frame clones appear in the TCRdb table, and some are missing; sequencing was by immunoSEQ multiplex PCR. There are under 85,000 clones in the sample; approximately 72% occur only once, and roughly 11% lies in the top ten. Sequences were obtained from PBMCs. These receptors were obtained from a woman aged 30 to 39 in good health and CMV-seronegative.

The V and J genes are TRBV30 and TRBJ1-2, with D unresolved. V lost 4 bases and J 8 bases, leaving 17 bases between the germline ends. There are 13 residues in the CDR3. In germline, CDR1 is GTSNPN, CDR2 SVGIG (reference sequence). The CDR3 sequence: CAWMVQAPGGYTF. The CDR3 nucleotides are TGTGCCTGGATGGTCCAGGCTCCCGGAGGCTACACCTTC.

The chain links TRBV5-1 to TRBJ2-6; TRBD2 might be the D (5 bases). V shed 4 bases and J shed 0 bases, with 8 bases lying between them. The CDR3 loop spans 15 amino acids. The germline CDR1 and CDR2 sequences are SGHRS and YFSETQ. For the CDR3, the DNA is TGCGCCAGCAGCGCCCGGGGCTCTGGGGCCAACGTCCTGACTTTC. As protein: CASSARGSGANVLTF.

The rearrangement joins TRBV27 to TRBJ2-2, with 12 bases matching TRBD2. The CDR3 contains 19 residues. Germline V CDR1 and CDR2: MNHEY, SMNVEV (reference sequence). The V gene end was trimmed by 7 bases and the J gene end by 4 bases; junction bases not matched to a gene: 16. CDR3 nucleotide sequence: TGTGCCAGCACCCTCCGTGTGGCTAGCGGGGGGGCAGTCACCGGGGAGCTGTTTTTT. Translated, it gives CASTLRVASGGAVTGELFF.

The sample holds a few counts of this clone. This chain uses TRBV5-1 with TRBJ1-2; no firm D call. V was pared by 2 bases and J by 6 bases, with 14 bases between. CDR3 length: 14 amino acids. Germline CDR1 is SGHRS and CDR2 is YFSETQ. In nucleotides, the CDR3 is TGCGCCAGCAGCTTTGAGTATTACCGAGATGGCTACACCTTC. Encoded protein: CASSFEYYRDGYTF.

This chain uses TRBV6-5 with TRBJ1-2; D perhaps matches TRBD1 (5 bases). The CDR3 has 16 residues. The V gene's germline CDR1 is MNHEY and CDR2 SVGAGI. The V gene lost 3 bases and the J gene lost 7 bases, with 21 bases spanning the gap. CDR3 protein: CASSYSGKGLTTGYTF. CDR3 nucleotide sequence: TGTGCCAGCAGTTATTCAGGGAAAGGATTAACGACTGGCTACACCTTC.

This clone has more than one count but fewer than ten. The V call is TRBV19, the J call TRBJ2-6; TRBD1 aligns across 10 bases. CDR1 is LNHDA, CDR2 SQIVND, per germline (reference sequence). This CDR3 is 18 amino acids long. V gave up 6 bases and J gave up 0 bases; unmatched junction bases: 8. The CDR3 DNA is TGTGCCAGTAGCCCCCGGGACAGGGGACTCTCTGGGGCCAACGTCCTGACTTTC. This sequence encodes CASSPRDRGLSGANVLTF.

The sample holds one count of this clone. V usage is TRBV5-1 and J usage is TRBJ1-4, with TRBD1 matching 7 bases. Per germline, CDR1 SGHRS and CDR2 YFSETQ. V trimming: 2 bases; J trimming: 5 bases; junction bases outside the gene matches: 6. The length of the CDR3 is 15 residues. The CDR3 region has the DNA TGCGCCAGCAGCTTCCCCCCAGGGGGAAATGAAAAACTGTTTTTT. It yields the protein CASSFPPGGNEKLFF.

This chain connects TRBV10-2 to TRBJ1-3, with D perhaps TRBD1 (5 bases). Trimming shortened V by 5 bases and J by 0 bases, and 26 bases separated the two germline ends. The CDR3 runs to 20 residues. The germline CDR1 and CDR2 sequences are WSHSY and SAAADI. CDR3 sequence reads: CASSPSSSWGRGYSGNTIYF. The CDR3 bases are TGCGCCAGCAGTCCATCTTCCTCCTGGGGGAGGGGATACTCTGGAAACACCATATATTTT.

V is TRBV28 and J is TRBJ1-2; 8 bases match TRBD1. The germline CDR1 and CDR2 sequences are MDHEN and SYDVKM. CDR3 length: 12 residues. V lost 7 bases to trimming and J lost 8 bases; unmatched junction nucleotides: 6. The CDR3 is CASNTGGEGYTF. Here the CDR3 DNA reads TGTGCCAGCAATACAGGGGGGGAAGGCTACACCTTC.

The rearrangement joins TRBV27 to TRBJ2-7; TRBD1 matches at 7 bases. Germline V gene lookup returns CDR1 MNHEY and CDR2 SMNVEV (reference sequence). J lost 5 bases, V lost 7 bases, and 5 bases had no gene match. This CDR3 spans 12 amino acids. The CDR3 spells CASKRGPHEQYF. The CDR3 DNA is TGTGCCAGCAAGAGGGGGCCCCACGAGCAGTACTTC.

CDR3 bases: TGTGCCAGCATTAAGGCAGGGAACATGAACACTGAAGCTTTCTTT. It codes for CASIKAGNMNTEAFF. V is TRBV2 and J is TRBJ1-1; a weak D match, TRBD1 (5 bases). Germline CDR1 reads SNHLY; CDR2 reads FYNNEI. Trimming cost V 7 bases and J 0 bases, with 15 bases left between them. This CDR3 is built from 15 residues.

This sequence joins TRBV4-2 and TRBJ2-2; 8 nucleotides align to TRBD2. CDR1 LGHNA and CDR2 YNFKEQ come from the germline V gene. The J segment lost 3 bases and the V segment lost 3 bases, leaving 9 bases of the junction unmatched. CDR3 length equals 17 residues. In DNA form, the CDR3 reads TGTGCCAGCAGCCAGGGGGGGGCGGGGGGAGACACCGGGGAGCTGTTTTTT. Its translation: CASSQGGAGGDTGELFF.

This rearrangement joins TRBV5-6 to TRBJ1-2; D is undetermined. V was trimmed by 4 bases and J by 3 bases, leaving 10 bases between them. Germline CDR1 SGHDT, CDR2 YYEEEE. The CDR3 runs 13 residues. The CDR3 loop is CASSQTPHYGYTF. DNA for the CDR3: TGTGCCAGCAGCCAGACACCACACTATGGCTACACCTTC.

There are a few counts of this clone. Given the absence of the conserved phenylalanine or tryptophan at the CDR3 end, a read error is likely. The chain recombines TRBV30 with TRBJ2-3; 8 nucleotides line up with TRBD1. Trimming cost V 8 bases and J 2 bases; bases outside gene matches: 9. Looked up from germline, CDR1 is GTSNPN and CDR2 is SVGIG (reference sequence). CDR3 length: 14 amino acids. The CDR3 region is CAVGQGRITDTQYV. Here the CDR3 DNA reads TGTGCCGTCGGACAGGGCAGAATCACAGATACGCAGTATGTT.

The chain employs TRBV28 and TRBJ1-6; possibly TRBD1 for D (5 bases). Per the germline V gene, CDR1 is MDHEN and CDR2 is SYDVKM. V was trimmed by 2 bases and J by 7 bases, leaving 12 bases between them. CDR3 length: 15 residues. This chain's CDR3 is CASSLRWQGNSPLHF. CDR3 sequence (DNA): TGTGCCAGCAGTTTAAGGTGGCAGGGAAATTCACCCCTCCACTTT. Looking up the rest from reference TRBV28 and TRBJ1-6 gives the full variable domain: DVKVTQSSRYLVKRTGEKVFLECVQDMDHENMFWYRQDPGLGLRLIYFSYDVKMKEKGDIPEGYSVSREKKERFSLILESASTNQTSMYLCASSLRWQGNSPLHFGNGTRLTVT.

This clone was seen a handful of times. The V call is TRBV30, the J call TRBJ2-5; 10 nucleotides agree with TRBD1. The germline CDR1 and CDR2 sequences are GTSNPN and SVGIG (reference sequence). The ends lost 3 bases at V and 3 bases at J; junction bases unmatched: 1. This CDR3 comprises 13 residues. The CDR3 DNA reads as TGTGCCTGGAGGGGGACAGGGGAAGAGACCCAGTACTTC. The encoded protein is CAWRGTGEETQYF.

The chain links TRBV7-2 to TRBJ2-7; TRBD2 agrees at 9 bases. The CDR3 runs to 12 residues. J gave up 5 bases and V 6 bases, and 2 bases lay outside the gene matches. Germline V gene sequence: CDR1 SGHTA, CDR2 FQGNSA. The CDR3 DNA reads as TGTGCCAGCAGTGTAGCGGGGGACGAGCAGTACTTC. It is translated as CASSVAGDEQYF.